This T cell receptor (beta chain) appears in the sequencing data of a study of long-term antiretroviral therapy in people with HIV. A note on this clone: Antigen: not known.

General observations from the study: Clones that had undergone expansion before ART prevailed in the repertoire throughout all time points. ART adherence, viral resistance and therapy changes went undocumented.

Assay version v3.0 of immunoSEQ was used, and it was run at survey level. Assay: immunoSEQ multiplex PCR; the TCRdb copy retains only in-frame clones and omits some. The table has 20,000 or so clones, about nine tenths seen once; the top ten hold approximately 9%. V shed 11 bases and J shed 6 bases, with 23 bases lying between them. CDR3 size: 15 residues. Germline V gene data show CDR1 as MNHGY and CDR2 as SAAAGT. The V gene is TRBV6-8, the J gene TRBJ1-5; D is ambiguous. The receptor's source is a man in his late teens or twenties with HIV. This specimen consisted of unsorted PBMCs, obtained 0.2 years before starting antiretroviral therapy. This CDR3 reads CAGPPGPALSQPQHF. The CDR3 DNA reads as TGTGCCGGCCCCCCCGGGCCAGCTTTGAGTCAGCCCCAGCATTTT.